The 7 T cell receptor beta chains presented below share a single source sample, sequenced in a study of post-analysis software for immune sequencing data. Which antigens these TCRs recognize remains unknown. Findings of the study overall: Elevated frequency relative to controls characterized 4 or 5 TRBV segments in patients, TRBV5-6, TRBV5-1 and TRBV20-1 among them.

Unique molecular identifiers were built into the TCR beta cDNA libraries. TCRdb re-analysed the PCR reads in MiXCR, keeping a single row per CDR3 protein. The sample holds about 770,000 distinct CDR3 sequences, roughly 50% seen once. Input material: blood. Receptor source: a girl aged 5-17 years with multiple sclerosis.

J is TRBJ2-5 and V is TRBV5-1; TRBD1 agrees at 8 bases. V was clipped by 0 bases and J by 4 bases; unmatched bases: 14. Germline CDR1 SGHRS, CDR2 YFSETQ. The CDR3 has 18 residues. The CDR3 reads CASSLARTGIPITETQYF. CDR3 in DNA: TGCGCCAGCAGCTTGGCCCGGACAGGGATCCCTATCACAGAGACCCAGTACTTC.

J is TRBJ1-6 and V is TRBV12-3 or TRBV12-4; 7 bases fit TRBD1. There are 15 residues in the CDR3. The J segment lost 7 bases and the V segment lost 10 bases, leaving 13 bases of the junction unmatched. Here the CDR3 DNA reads TGTGCCACCTCGACAGGGCGCCCTTCGAATTCACCCCTCCACTTT. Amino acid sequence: CATSTGRPSNSPLHF.

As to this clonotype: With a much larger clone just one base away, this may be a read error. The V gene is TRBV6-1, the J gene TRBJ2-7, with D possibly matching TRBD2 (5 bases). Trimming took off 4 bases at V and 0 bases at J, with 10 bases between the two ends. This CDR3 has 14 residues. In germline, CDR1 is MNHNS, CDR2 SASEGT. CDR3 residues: CASSGPGISYEQYF. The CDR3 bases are TGTGCCAGCAGTGGACCCGGGATCTCCTACGAGCAGTACTTC.

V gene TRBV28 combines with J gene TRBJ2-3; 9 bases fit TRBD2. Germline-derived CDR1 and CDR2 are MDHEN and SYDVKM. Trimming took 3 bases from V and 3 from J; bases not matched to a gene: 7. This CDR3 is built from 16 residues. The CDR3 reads CASSLAAGGRTDTQYF. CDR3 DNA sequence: TGTGCCAGCAGTTTGGCGGCGGGAGGGAGGACAGATACGCAGTATTTT.

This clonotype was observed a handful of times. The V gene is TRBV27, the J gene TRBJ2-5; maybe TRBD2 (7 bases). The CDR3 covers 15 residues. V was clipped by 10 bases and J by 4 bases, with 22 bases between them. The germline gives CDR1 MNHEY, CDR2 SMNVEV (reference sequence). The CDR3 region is CATIRTGGLGETQYF. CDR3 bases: TGTGCCACCATCCGGACGGGGGGCCTGGGAGAGACCCAGTACTTC.

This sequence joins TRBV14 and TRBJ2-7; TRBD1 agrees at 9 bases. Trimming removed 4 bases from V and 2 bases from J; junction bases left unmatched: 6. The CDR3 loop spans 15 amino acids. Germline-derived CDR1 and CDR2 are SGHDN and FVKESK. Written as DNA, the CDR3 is TGTGCCAGCAGCCGGATGGGACAGGGTGCCTACGAGCAGTACTTC. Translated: CASSRMGQGAYEQYF.

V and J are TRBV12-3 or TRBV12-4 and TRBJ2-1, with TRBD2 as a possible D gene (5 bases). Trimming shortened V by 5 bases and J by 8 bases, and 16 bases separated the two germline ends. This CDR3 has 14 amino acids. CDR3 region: CASSPGGSAHEQFF. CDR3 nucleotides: TGTGCCAGCAGTCCCGGAGGTAGCGCCCATGAGCAGTTCTTC.